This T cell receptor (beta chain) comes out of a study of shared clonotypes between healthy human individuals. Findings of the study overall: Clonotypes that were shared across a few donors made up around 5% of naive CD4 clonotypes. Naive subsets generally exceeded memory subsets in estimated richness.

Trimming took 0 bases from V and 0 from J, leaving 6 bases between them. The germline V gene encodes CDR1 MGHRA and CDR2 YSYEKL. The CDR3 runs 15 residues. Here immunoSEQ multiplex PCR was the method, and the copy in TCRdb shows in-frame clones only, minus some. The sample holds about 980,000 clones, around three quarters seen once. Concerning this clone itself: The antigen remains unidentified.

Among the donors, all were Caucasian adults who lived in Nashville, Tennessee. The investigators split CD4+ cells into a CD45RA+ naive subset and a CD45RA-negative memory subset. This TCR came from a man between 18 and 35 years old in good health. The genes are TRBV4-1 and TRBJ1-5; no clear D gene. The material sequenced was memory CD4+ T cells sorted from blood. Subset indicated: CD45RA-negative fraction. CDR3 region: CASSQDGYSNQPQHF. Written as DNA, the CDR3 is TGCGCCAGCAGCCAAGATGGCTATAGCAATCAGCCCCAGCATTTT.